This TCR beta chain is drawn from a study of Ad26.COV2.S vaccination and SARS-CoV-2 variants. In the study overall: The trial was COV1001 and the donor's arm was Ad26.COV2.S.

CDR3 length equals 14 residues. V was trimmed by 0 bases and J by 6 bases, leaving 6 bases between them. Germline CDR1 ENHRY, CDR2 SYGVKD. Treatment specified: 15 to 20 received Ad26.COV2.S at low or high dose, single or two shots; 5 received placebo; per-sample allocation not given. The study sampled participants on day 63 after the first vaccine or placebo injection. Here immunoSEQ multiplex PCR was the method, and the copy in TCRdb shows in-frame clones only, minus some. The sample consists of about 350,000 clones, 88% of them appearing once. Findings and limits, study-wide: The placebo group had lower spike-specific TCR breadth than the vaccine recipients did.

This clone has a single count. Antigen unknown. The rearrangement uses TRBV10-3 and TRBJ1-6; D is undetermined. This sequence originates from a person between 18 and 65 years old who received the Ad26.COV2.S COVID-19 vaccine or a placebo. The sample was peripheral blood, taken in a trial of Ad26.COV2.S vaccine versus placebo. The CDR3 spells CAISESGINSPLHF. The CDR3 DNA follows: TGTGCCATCAGTGAGTCAGGGATTAATTCACCCCTCCACTTT.